These 5 T cell receptor beta chains came from one sample sequenced in a study of cytomegalovirus exposure and HLA in healthy donors. Amplification used 60 Vbeta primers and 13 Jbeta primers. This table comes from immunoSEQ multiplex PCR, and its TCRdb copy is limited to in-frame clones, with some not included. The sample has some 130,000 clones; less than 85% are singletons. The specimen sequenced was PBMCs. Source of these receptors: a man aged 35-49 years in good health and CMV-seronegative.

The chain couples TRBV5-1 to TRBJ2-3, with 9 bases lining up with TRBD1. J gave up 5 bases and V 3 bases, and 7 bases lay outside the gene matches. Germline V lookup: CDR1 SGHRS, CDR2 YFSETQ. This CDR3 has 15 residues. The CDR3: CASSSRQGEVDTQYF. Here the CDR3 DNA reads TGCGCCAGCAGCTCCCGACAGGGGGAGGTAGATACGCAGTATTTT.

V and J are TRBV6-1 and TRBJ1-4, with TRBD1 matching 9 bases. CDR1 and CDR2 (germline): MNHNS, SASEGT. V shed 7 bases, J shed 10 bases, and the junction held 7 bases outside the gene matches. This CDR3 is 13 amino acids long. CDR3 bases: TGTGCCAGCATGGGGGACAGGGCCATAAAACTGTTTTTT. Its protein product is CASMGDRAIKLFF.

The chain employs TRBV5-1 and TRBJ1-4, with 7 bases fitting TRBD1. Germline V gives CDR1 SGHRS, CDR2 YFSETQ. The ends lost 4 bases at V and 1 base at J; junction bases unmatched: 4. The CDR3 is 15 residues long. Here the CDR3 DNA reads TGCGCCAGCAGCAGGGGGCTGGGAACTAATGAAAAACTGTTTTTT. Protein sequence: CASSRGLGTNEKLFF.

This clone was counted once. The chain carries TRBV7-2 and TRBJ1-1; D unclear. V lost 0 bases to trimming and J lost 0 bases, with 14 bases between them. This CDR3 has 17 residues. Germline CDR1 is SGHTA and CDR2 is FQGNSA. The CDR3 region has the DNA TGTGCCAGCAGCTTAGCGCTTACAGCAACTCTGAACACTGAAGCTTTCTTT. Its translation: CASSLALTATLNTEAFF.

This chain uses TRBV9 with TRBJ2-2, with D unclear. The CDR3 consists of 12 residues. Germline-derived CDR1 and CDR2 are SGDLS and YYNGEE. The V and J ends lost 0 bases and 7 bases respectively, with 4 bases between them. The CDR3 DNA follows: TGTGCCAGCAGCGTAGTAGTCGGGGAGCTGTTTTTT. Translation: CASSVVVGELFF.